One and the same sample provided the 30 T cell receptor beta chains below, sequenced in a study of shared clonotypes between healthy human individuals (TCRdb year 2020). Libraries came from the immunoSEQ multiplex PCR assay. TCRdb limited this immuneACCESS table to in-frame rearrangements with V and J called. A share of clones is missing; checked studies link under half to unresolved V genes, and the rest is unexplained. The sample yields about 2.1 million clones; about 93% were counted once. The ten largest make up under 2% of the sample. CD8 naive samples were obtained by positive selection for CCR7 among CD45RO-negative cells, yielding a CD45RA+CCR7+ population from which TemRA cells were excluded. The sequenced sample was naive CD8+ T cells from PBMCs. In the paper's terms, the cell subset or site label means: CD45RA+CCR7+. The receptor source for this set is a man aged 18 to 30 in good health. Some clones in this sample may be carry-over from other donors' samples.

V gene TRBV27 combines with J gene TRBJ2-3, with 7 bases aligning to TRBD2. CDR1 is MNHEY, CDR2 SMNVEV, per germline (reference sequence). With V trimmed by 4 bases and J by 3 bases, 4 bases remained unmatched. The CDR3 is 14 residues long. In nucleotides, the CDR3 is TGTGCCAGCAGTTCTCTAGCGGCTACAGATACGCAGTATTTT. Amino acid sequence: CASSSLAATDTQYF.

This clone was observed a few times. The chain carries TRBV7-2 and TRBJ1-5, with no clear D. V was pared by 5 bases and J by 2 bases, with 10 bases between. This CDR3 has 14 amino acids. Germline V gene sequence: CDR1 SGHTA, CDR2 FQGNSA. DNA for the CDR3: TGTGCCAGCAGCCCCGGGCGGGGCAATCAGCCCCAGCATTTT. Amino acids: CASSPGRGNQPQHF.

The V and J genes are TRBV5-6 and TRBJ2-1; D gene ambiguous. This CDR3 spans 14 amino acids. V was trimmed by 4 bases and J by 9 bases, leaving 17 bases between them. Germline CDR1 reads SGHDT; CDR2 reads YYEEEE. In DNA form, the CDR3 reads TGTGCCAGCAGCGCCGACCAGATCTATAGTGAGCAGTTCTTC. Residues: CASSADQIYSEQFF.

This chain links TRBV28 with TRBJ1-5; tentative D call: TRBD1 (5 bases). Germline assignment: CDR1 MDHEN and CDR2 SYDVKM. The CDR3 has 16 residues. Trimming left V 1 base short and J 0 bases short, with 10 bases between. CDR3: CASSLFGGNSNQPQHF. The DNA of the CDR3 is TGTGCCAGCAGTTTATTCGGGGGAAATAGCAATCAGCCCCAGCATTTT.

The chain has TRBV29-1 and TRBJ1-1; D is unclear. With 4 bases removed from V and 5 bases from J, the gap between germline ends came to 5 bases. This CDR3 comprises 10 residues. Per germline, CDR1 SQVTM and CDR2 ANQGSEA. CDR3: CSVVSTEAFF. In DNA form, the CDR3 reads TGCAGCGTTGTGAGTACTGAAGCTTTCTTT.

V and J are TRBV29-1 and TRBJ2-5; 10 positions match TRBD1. The DNA matches TRBJ2-7 better at its end, which makes the J call doubtful. The germline V gene has CDR1 SQVTM and CDR2 ANQGSEA. CDR3 length equals 14 residues. CDR3 residues: CSVRTGGEPYEQYF. Here the CDR3 DNA reads TGCAGCGTACGGACAGGGGGGGAACCCTACGAGCAGTACTTC.

The CDR3 loop is CASSLRAWREKLFF. CDR3 DNA sequence: TGTGCCAGCAGTTTACGGGCCTGGAGGGAAAAACTGTTTTTT. The rearrangement links TRBV27 to TRBJ1-4; D gene ambiguous. The CDR3 contains 14 residues. Germline V lookup: CDR1 MNHEY, CDR2 SMNVEV (reference sequence). V lost 2 bases to trimming and J lost 8 bases, with 12 bases between them. Variable domain in full (rest from reference TRBV27 and TRBJ1-4): EAQVTQNPRYLITVTGKKLTVTCSQNMNHEYMSWYRQDPGLGLRQIYYSMNVEVTDKGDVPEGYKVSRKEKRNFPLILESPSPNQTSLYFCASSLRAWREKLFFGSGTQLSVL.

The table lists this clone with a count of one. The chain is built from TRBV18 and TRBJ1-2; 7 nucleotides agree with TRBD1. This CDR3 is built from 19 residues. Germline CDR1 is KGHSH and CDR2 is LQKENI. Germline trimming cut 4 bases from V and 3 bases from J; bases unmatched to any gene: 20. The CDR3 nucleotides are TGTGCCAGCTCACAGAGCGAGACAGGGTTTCGGTCGCGGGACTATGGCTACACCTTC. Its translation is CASSQSETGFRSRDYGYTF.

V gene TRBV11-2 combines with J gene TRBJ2-7, with 9 bases matching TRBD2. Germline CDR1 and CDR2: SGHAT and FQNNGV. J lost 2 bases, V lost 0 bases, and 11 bases had no gene match. There are 18 residues in the CDR3. CDR3 amino acids: CASSLEPGAGGPPYEQYF. CDR3 sequence (DNA): TGTGCCAGCAGCTTAGAGCCGGGGGCGGGAGGGCCGCCCTACGAGCAGTACTTC.

The chain recombines TRBV27 with TRBJ2-3, with TRBD2 identical over 11 bases. Germline-derived CDR1 and CDR2 are MNHEY and SMNVEV (reference sequence). The CDR3 extends over 16 amino acids. Unmatched junction bases numbered 6, after V lost 3 bases and J lost 4 bases. The CDR3 nucleotides are TGTGCCAGCAGTTTGGTCGGGACTAGCGGTGCAGATACGCAGTATTTT. It encodes CASSLVGTSGADTQYF.

A remark on this clone: The sample has other DNA sequences that encode this CDR3 too. The chain is built from TRBV19 and TRBJ1-2, with D possibly matching TRBD1 (6 bases). This CDR3 is built from 13 residues. Germline V lookup: CDR1 LNHDA, CDR2 SQIVND (reference sequence). Trimming removed 1 base from V and 5 bases from J, with 8 bases in between. The CDR3 protein is CASSIAGDYGYTF. The CDR3 bases are TGTGCCAGTAGTATAGCAGGGGATTATGGCTACACCTTC.

The chain uses TRBV27 and TRBJ2-1; 9 bases align to TRBD1. The CDR3 covers 16 residues. The V segment lost 8 bases and the J segment 6 bases; nucleotides outside the gene matches: 14. From germline, CDR1 is MNHEY and CDR2 SMNVEV (reference sequence). The CDR3 loop is CASGDRRDRDINEQFF. DNA of the CDR3: TGTGCCAGCGGGGACAGAAGGGACAGGGATATCAATGAGCAGTTCTTC.

The V call is TRBV1, the J call TRBJ2-1; TRBD2, the table's D call, was not compared with the DNA. TRBV1 is given as a pseudogene. The CDR3 runs 16 residues. Written as DNA, the CDR3 is TGCACCAGCAGCCAGTATCGGACTAGCGGGTACAATGAGCAGTTCTTC. Translated: CTSSQYRTSGYNEQFF.

The chain links TRBV27 to TRBJ1-1; 7 bases fit TRBD1. The germline gives CDR1 MNHEY, CDR2 SMNVEV (reference sequence). There are 14 residues in the CDR3. The J segment lost 5 bases and the V segment lost 4 bases, leaving 7 bases of the junction unmatched. The CDR3 nucleotides read TGTGCCAGCAGTTCCCCGACAGGGTGGACTGAAGCTTTCTTT. It codes for CASSSPTGWTEAFF.

Turning to this clone: Being one base from a much bigger clone, this may be a read error. The sample carries other DNA sequences with the same CDR3. The chain uses TRBV14 and TRBJ2-7, with D unclear. CDR3 length: 12 residues. Trimming took off 4 bases at V and 0 bases at J, with 4 bases between the two ends. CDR1 and CDR2 from the germline V gene are SGHDN and FVKESK. The CDR3 here is CASSPSSYEQYF. CDR3 coding DNA: TGTGCCAGCAGCCCGAGCTCCTACGAGCAGTACTTC.

This CDR3 is CAIRNRGRDTEAFF. The DNA for the CDR3 is TGTGCCATCAGGAACAGGGGGCGGGACACTGAAGCTTTCTTT. J is TRBJ1-1 and V is TRBV10-3; TRBD1 matches 9 bases. CDR3 length equals 14 residues. Germline V gene data show CDR1 as ENHRY and CDR2 as SYGVKD. V lost 6 bases and J lost 3; bases outside the gene matches: 5.

This clone has only one observation. The chain uses TRBV28 and TRBJ1-2; TRBD1 might be the D (5 bases). This CDR3 region has 14 residues. Trimming removed 10 bases at V and 0 bases at J, with 15 bases between. Germline CDR1 reads MDHEN; CDR2 reads SYDVKM. Here the CDR3 reads CATPLGGANYGYTF. The CDR3 DNA reads as TGTGCCACCCCACTCGGGGGAGCTAACTATGGCTACACCTTC.

The chain recombines TRBV7-6 with TRBJ2-7, with 8 bases fitting TRBD2. Per germline, CDR1 SGHVS and CDR2 FNYEAQ. Trimming cost V 4 bases and J 0 bases; bases outside gene matches: 8. The CDR3 spans 16 residues. CDR3 protein: CASSSYVGTSSYEQYF. DNA of the CDR3: TGTGCCAGCAGCTCGTATGTGGGGACTAGCTCCTACGAGCAGTACTTC.

The chain links TRBV5-6 to TRBJ2-7; tentative D call: TRBD2 (5 bases). Trimming left V 2 bases short and J 3 bases short, with 12 bases between. The CDR3 extends over 14 amino acids. Germline CDR1 SGHDT, CDR2 YYEEEE. The CDR3 bases are TGTGCCAGCAGCTTAGCGGAGTCAGTCTACGAGCAGTACTTC. This gives the protein CASSLAESVYEQYF.

The genes are TRBV5-4 and TRBJ2-7, with 9 nucleotides matching TRBD2. Losses at the gene ends were 4 bases for V and 6 bases for J; bases not matched to a gene: 8. CDR3 length equals 14 residues. Germline V gene lookup returns CDR1 SGHNT and CDR2 YYREEE (reference sequence). The chain's CDR3 is CASSLPGLAPEQYF. The CDR3 region has the DNA TGTGCCAGCAGCCTGCCGGGACTAGCTCCCGAGCAGTACTTC. Supplemented by reference TRBV5-4 and TRBJ2-7, the full variable domain reads ETGVTQSPTHLIKTRGQQVTLRCSSQSGHNTVSWYQQALGQGPQFIFQYYREEENGRGNFPPRFSGLQFPNYSSELNVNALELDDSALYLCASSLPGLAPEQYFGPGTRLTVT.

CDR3 sequence reads: CASSQGRQYYGYTF. In nucleotides, the CDR3 is TGCGCCAGCAGCCAGGGACGACAGTACTATGGCTACACCTTC. The gene calls are TRBV5-1 and TRBJ1-2; D is possibly TRBD1 (5 bases). The CDR3 contains 14 residues. Germline V gene data show CDR1 as SGHRS and CDR2 as YFSETQ. V was shortened by 4 bases and J by 3 bases, with 13 bases between the two germline ends.

The chain has TRBV10-2 and TRBJ1-1, with D possibly being TRBD1 (5 bases). V was pared by 8 bases and J by 2 bases, with 9 bases between. Germline V lookup: CDR1 WSHSY, CDR2 SAAADI. This CDR3 region has 12 residues. CDR3 in DNA: TGCGCCAGCGCGGGGGGAAACACTGAAGCTTTCTTT. Protein sequence: CASAGGNTEAFF.

The CDR3 sequence: CASSQVGKRNQETQYF. Written as DNA, the CDR3 is TGTGCCAGCAGCCAAGTCGGCAAGCGGAACCAAGAGACCCAGTACTTC. The V gene is TRBV14, the J gene TRBJ2-5, with TRBD2 as a possible D gene (5 bases). Trimming cost V 1 base and J 0 bases, with 12 bases left between them. Germline V gives CDR1 SGHDN, CDR2 FVKESK. The CDR3 contains 16 residues.

The V gene is TRBV4-1, the J gene TRBJ2-7, with TRBD2 as a possible D gene (6 bases). This CDR3 is built from 15 residues. From germline, CDR1 is MGHRA and CDR2 YSYEKL. Trimming stripped 0 bases from V and 6 bases from J, with 15 bases between. This CDR3 is CASSQDPGLLSEQYF. In DNA, the CDR3 is TGCGCCAGCAGCCAAGACCCGGGACTGCTGTCCGAGCAGTACTTC.

The J gene is TRBJ1-2, the V gene TRBV4-1; the D gene is possibly TRBD1 (6 bases). CDR1 MGHRA and CDR2 YSYEKL come from the germline V gene. Trimming took off 3 bases at V and 8 bases at J, with 13 bases between the two ends. The CDR3 covers 13 residues. CDR3 residues: CASSQIQGGGYTF. The CDR3 DNA reads TGCGCCAGCAGCCAGATACAGGGAGGGGGCTACACCTTC.

The chain has TRBV27 and TRBJ1-5; D uncertain. CDR1 MNHEY and CDR2 SMNVEV come from the germline V gene (reference sequence). The V end was cut by 6 bases, the J end by 3 bases, with 15 bases between. The CDR3 runs to 15 residues. In DNA form, the CDR3 reads TGTGCCAGCAGACCCTTATGGGATCTCAATCAGCCCCAGCATTTT. This sequence encodes CASRPLWDLNQPQHF.

The chain links TRBV30 to TRBJ1-2; possibly TRBD1 for D (5 bases). V shed 4 bases and J shed 8 bases, with 17 bases lying between them. CDR3 length: 13 residues. The germline V gene has CDR1 GTSNPN and CDR2 SVGIG (reference sequence). This CDR3 reads CAWTLGGLGGYTF. The DNA for the CDR3 is TGTGCCTGGACCCTTGGGGGTTTGGGCGGCTACACCTTC.

The chain carries TRBV29-1 and TRBJ2-5; D is unclear. Trimming left V 2 bases short and J 3 bases short, with 10 bases between. The germline CDR1 and CDR2 sequences are SQVTM and ANQGSEA. The CDR3 extends over 13 amino acids. CDR3 in amino acids: CSVEFASEETQYF. Here the CDR3 DNA reads TGCAGCGTTGAATTCGCTAGTGAAGAGACCCAGTACTTC.

This chain connects TRBV27 to TRBJ2-7, with D possibly matching TRBD1 (6 bases). V lost 3 bases and J 5 bases, leaving 20 bases between the germline ends. The CDR3 contains 16 residues. CDR1 MNHEY and CDR2 SMNVEV come from the germline V gene (reference sequence). For the CDR3, the DNA is TGTGCCAGCAGTTTCTCCTACACCAGGGGACCTAACGAGCAGTACTTC. Translated: CASSFSYTRGPNEQYF.

The chain couples TRBV5-6 to TRBJ2-2, with TRBD1 matching 10 bases. V lost 4 bases to trimming and J lost 4 bases; unmatched junction nucleotides: 13. Germline lookup yields CDR1 SGHDT and CDR2 YYEEEE. The CDR3 contains 18 residues. CDR3 in amino acids: CASSHRTGTGAITGELFF. The CDR3 DNA follows: TGTGCCAGCAGCCACCGGACAGGGACAGGGGCCATCACCGGGGAGCTGTTTTTT.